The 2 T cell receptor beta chains presented below share a single source sample, sequenced in a study of kidney transplant recipient with SARS-CoV-2 infection. Using its own MiXCR run on the reads, TCRdb lists one record per CDR3 protein. The table has roughly 230,000 distinct CDR3 sequences, 29% seen once. The input for sequencing was a blood sample, taken at baseline and on day 111 from a kidney transplant recipient. The receptors stem from a male patient between 25 and 39 years old who had COVID-19 and was a kidney transplant recipient. Some T cells may have originated in the graft donor.

V gene TRBV6-1 combines with J gene TRBJ2-3; 9 positions agree with TRBD2. The CDR3 has 14 residues. The trim removed 8 bases at V and 4 bases at J, leaving 7 bases unmatched. The germline V gene encodes CDR1 MNHNS and CDR2 SASEGT. The CDR3: CASWREGRPDTQYF. The CDR3 nucleotides are TGTGCCAGCTGGCGGGAGGGCCGACCAGATACGCAGTATTTT.

In this sample, this clonotype turned up many times. V is TRBV9 and J is TRBJ1-6; D possibly corresponds to TRBD1 (6 bases). Per germline, CDR1 SGDLS and CDR2 YYNGEE. The CDR3 sequence is 17 residues long. The V gene lost 3 bases and the J gene lost 1 base, with 14 bases spanning the gap. The CDR3 reads CASSGEGGESYNSPLHF. The CDR3 DNA sequence: TGTGCCAGCAGCGGGGAGGGGGGAGAGTCCTATAATTCACCCCTCCACTTT.